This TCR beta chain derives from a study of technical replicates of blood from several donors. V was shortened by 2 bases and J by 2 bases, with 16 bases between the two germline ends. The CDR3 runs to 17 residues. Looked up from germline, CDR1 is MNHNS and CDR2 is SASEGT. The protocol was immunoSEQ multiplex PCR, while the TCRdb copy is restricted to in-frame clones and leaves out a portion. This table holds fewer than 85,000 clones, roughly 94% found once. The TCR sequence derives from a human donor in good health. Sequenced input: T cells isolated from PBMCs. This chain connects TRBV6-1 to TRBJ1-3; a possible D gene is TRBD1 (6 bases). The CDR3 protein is CASSEHQGYLTGNTIYF. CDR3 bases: TGTGCCAGCAGTGAACACCAGGGGTACTTAACTGGAAACACCATATATTTT.